This TCR beta chain was documented in a study of CD8 T cells in ankylosing spondylitis. Study-level findings and limits: A CD8+ phenotype characterized the disease-linked clones, which were relatively rare in peripheral blood. In synovial fluid and blood from reactive arthritis, some motif variants were previously reported. Made up of 7 to 9 highly homologous variants, a TCR beta motif appeared characteristic of ankylosing spondylitis blood.

Libraries for TCR beta were made by quantitative 5'-RACE with molecular barcodes. TCRdb processed the 5' RACE reads anew with MiXCR; each CDR3 protein has one entry. The table lists approximately 500,000 distinct CDR3 sequences, roughly 13% of them singletons, with over 6.5% in the top ten. V lost 6 bases, J lost 6 bases, and 9 bases lay in between. Germline loops: CDR1 DFQATT, CDR2 SNEGSKA (reference sequence). The CDR3 sequence is 11 residues long. A remark on this clonotype: Its matching antigen is unknown.

The specimen sequenced was blood, either unsorted or a sorted T cell fraction (not recorded which). The receptor comes from a male donor with ankylosing spondylitis. The chain links TRBV20-1 to TRBJ1-3; D unresolved. The CDR3 region is CSALEENTIYF. The DNA for the CDR3 is TGCAGTGCCCTCGAAGAAAACACCATATATTTT.